This TCR beta chain was retrieved from a study of metastatic and nonmetastatic thyroid tumors. Study findings and constraints: Malignant tumors reportedly showed significantly higher TCR beta diversity than benign nodules in both blood and tumor.

Prior to thyroid surgery, none of the patients had received any treatment. Through MiXCR, TCRdb re-clonotyped the PCR reads. Among approximately 42,000 clones listed, 24% were seen once. The V and J ends lost 6 bases and 3 bases respectively, with 12 bases between them. Per the germline V gene, CDR1 is DFQATT and CDR2 is SNEGSKA (reference sequence). The length of the CDR3 is 13 residues. Of note for this clone: Its cognate antigen is unknown.

V and J are TRBV20-1 and TRBJ2-1; maybe TRBD1 (6 bases). This sequence originates from a female donor with papillary thyroid cancer or a benign thyroid nodule (not recorded which). Some clones in this sample may be carry-over from other donors' samples. The sequenced material came from tumor tissue. The DNA of the CDR3 is TGCAGTGCAACCCGGGACAACTACAATGAGCAGTTCTTC. Its protein product is CSATRDNYNEQFF.